Described below is a single TCR beta chain sequence and its context. This CDR3 comprises 15 residues. Germline CDR1 reads SGDLS; CDR2 reads YYNGEE. Trimming removed 0 bases from V and 0 bases from J; junction bases left unmatched: 2. This sample was included in a study of control samples from healthy donors and cancer patients. Measured with immunoSEQ multiplex PCR; TCRdb has only the in-frame clones, and not every one. The top ten hold 2.8% of the sample, which has about 49,000 clones, roughly 85% seen once. This receptor was taken from a woman in her forties or fifties with lung cancer. The chain uses TRBV9 and TRBJ2-5, with TRBD1 matching 7 bases. Source material: PBMCs. The CDR3 reads CASSVATGNQETQYF. The CDR3 DNA reads TGTGCCAGCAGCGTAGCGACAGGGAACCAAGAGACCCAGTACTTC.